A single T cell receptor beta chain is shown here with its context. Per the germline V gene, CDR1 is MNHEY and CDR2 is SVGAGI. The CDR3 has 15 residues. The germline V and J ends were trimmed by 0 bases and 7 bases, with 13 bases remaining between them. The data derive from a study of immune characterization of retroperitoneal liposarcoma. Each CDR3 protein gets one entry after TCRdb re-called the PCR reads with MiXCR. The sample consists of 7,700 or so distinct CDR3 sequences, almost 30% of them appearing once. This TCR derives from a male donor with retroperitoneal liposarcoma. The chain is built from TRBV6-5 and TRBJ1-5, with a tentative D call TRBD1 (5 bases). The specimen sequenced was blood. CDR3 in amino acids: CASSYSSRGGQPQHF. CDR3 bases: TGTGCCAGCAGTTACTCGAGTAGGGGTGGACAGCCCCAGCATTTT.